Shown below are 21 T cell receptor beta chains from a single sample sequenced in a study of blood T cell repertoires in COVID-19 (dated by TCRdb to 2019 to 2021). Library construction relied on the immunoSEQ multiplex PCR assay. Drawn from immuneACCESS, this table holds only the in-frame rearrangements with V and J called that TCRdb kept. Clones are partly lost; checked studies trace under half to an unresolved V gene and leave the rest unexplained. Here the sample has 200,000 or so clones; around 85% occur a single time. The ten largest account for approximately 0.75% of the sample. Specimen: peripheral blood. Receptors originate from a woman aged 70-85 years with acute or convalescent COVID-19.

V usage is TRBV5-6 and J usage is TRBJ2-7; TRBD2 is a possible D gene (6 bases). The length of the CDR3 is 15 residues. With 4 bases removed from V and 2 bases from J, the gap between germline ends came to 16 bases. In germline, CDR1 is SGHDT, CDR2 YYEEEE. The CDR3 nucleotides are TGTGCCAGCAGCCCCTTTGGGGACTCAGCCTACGAGCAGTACTTC. Its translation is CASSPFGDSAYEQYF.

The chain uses TRBV6-2 or TRBV6-3 and TRBJ2-1, with D perhaps TRBD2 (6 bases). V was clipped by 5 bases and J by 0 bases, with 14 bases between them. The CDR3 extends over 16 amino acids. Germline lookup yields CDR1 MNHEY and CDR2 SVGEGT. The chain's CDR3 is CASSPGSGLSYNEQFF. For the CDR3, the DNA is TGTGCCAGCAGTCCCGGGAGCGGGCTCTCCTACAATGAGCAGTTCTTC.

V is TRBV7-8 and J is TRBJ2-2; 7 bases fit TRBD1. This CDR3 is built from 18 residues. Germline V gene lookup returns CDR1 SGHVS and CDR2 FQNEAQ. V gave up 1 base and J gave up 5 bases; unmatched junction bases: 13. The CDR3, as DNA: TGTGCCAGCAGCTTAGTCGCCTCCGGGACAGTAACAACCGGGGAGCTGTTTTTT. Its translation: CASSLVASGTVTTGELFF.

V gene TRBV5-1 combines with J gene TRBJ2-5; TRBD2 might be the D (6 bases). Germline CDR1 SGHRS, CDR2 YFSETQ. V lost 0 bases and J lost 6, with 15 bases in between. CDR3 size: 15 residues. The DNA for the CDR3 is TGCGCCAGCAGCTTGGATTCCCAGGAGGGGAAGACCCAGTACTTC. Protein product: CASSLDSQEGKTQYF.

This sequence joins TRBV7-2 and TRBJ1-3; D call uncertain. The CDR3 loop spans 16 amino acids. In germline, CDR1 is SGHTA, CDR2 FQGNSA. With 2 bases removed from V and 0 bases from J, the gap between germline ends came to 11 bases. The CDR3 DNA sequence: TGTGCCAGCAGCTTACGGCTAGGGAGCTCTGGAAACACCATATATTTT. Amino acids: CASSLRLGSSGNTIYF.

V and J are TRBV18 and TRBJ1-1; TRBD1 agrees at 8 bases. The junction had 9 bases not matched to a gene; V was cut back by 3 bases and J by 6 bases. Germline lookup yields CDR1 KGHSH and CDR2 LQKENI. This CDR3 has 15 residues. CDR3 DNA sequence: TGTGCCAGCTCACCCATCGGGACAGGATACCCTGAAGCTTTCTTT. Residues: CASSPIGTGYPEAFF. Using reference TRBV18 and TRBJ1-1 for the parts outside the CDR3, the full variable domain is NAGVMQNPRHLVRRRGQEARLRCSPMKGHSHVYWYRQLPEEGLKFMVYLQKENIIDESGMPKERFSAEFPKEGPSILRIQQVVRGDSAAYFCASSPIGTGYPEAFFGQGTRLTVV.

In its sample, this clone was seen once. The chain is built from TRBV5-1 and TRBJ1-1, with D hard to call. Germline CDR1 and CDR2: SGHRS and YFSETQ. This CDR3 is built from 16 residues. V was shortened by 4 bases and J by 4 bases, with 20 bases between the two germline ends. CDR3 nucleotides: TGCGCCAGCAGCGCGCGACCGGAGGCGTTGGGCACTGAAGCTTTCTTT. Translation gives CASSARPEALGTEAFF.

In nucleotides, the CDR3 is TGTGCCACCAGTGATTCCGACCCCTTACAGGGGGCGCGGGAGACCCAGTACTTC. It yields the protein CATSDSDPLQGARETQYF. The chain carries TRBV24-1 and TRBJ2-5; TRBD1 agrees at 9 bases. The CDR3 loop spans 18 amino acids. Germline V lookup: CDR1 KGHDR, CDR2 SFDVKD. V lost 2 bases, J lost 5 bases, and 14 bases stayed unmatched.

This rearrangement joins TRBV11-2 to TRBJ2-3; TRBD1 matches 8 bases. Germline V gives CDR1 SGHAT, CDR2 FQNNGV. The V gene end was trimmed by 1 base and the J gene end by 6 bases; junction bases not matched to a gene: 3. There are 14 residues in the CDR3. CDR3 sequence reads: CASSLGRGRDTQYF. The CDR3 nucleotides are TGTGCCAGCAGCTTAGGCAGGGGGCGGGATACGCAGTATTTT.

The V call is TRBV6-1, the J call TRBJ2-6, with D possibly being TRBD1 (5 bases). This CDR3 contains 18 residues. Deletions cut 4 bases from V and 1 base from J, with 17 bases between. Germline CDR1 reads MNHNS; CDR2 reads SASEGT. CDR3 amino acids: CASSGGQGSPSGANVLTF. The CDR3 nucleotides read TGTGCCAGCAGTGGTGGCCAGGGTTCTCCATCTGGGGCCAACGTCCTGACTTTC.

This rearrangement joins TRBV3-1 (or the pseudogene TRBV3-2) to TRBJ2-3; D is unresolved. Per germline, CDR1 LGHDT and CDR2 YNNKEL (reference sequence). V was cut by 4 bases and J by 6 bases, with 11 bases left in between. This CDR3 is 13 amino acids long. The chain's CDR3 is CASSPGPTDTQYF. CDR3 nucleotide sequence: TGTGCCAGCAGCCCTGGCCCAACGGATACGCAGTATTTT.

V is TRBV11-3 and J is TRBJ1-1; D call uncertain. V was shortened by 2 bases and J by 5 bases, with 18 bases between the two germline ends. Germline CDR1 and CDR2: SGHNT and YENEEA. The CDR3 is 16 amino acids. For the CDR3, the DNA is TGTGCCAGCAGCTTACAGTGGGCGGGCCCGGGAACTGAAGCTTTCTTT. This sequence encodes CASSLQWAGPGTEAFF.

The rearrangement uses TRBV29-1 and TRBJ2-7, with 8 bases matching TRBD1. V shed 4 bases and J 2 bases; nucleotides not matched to a gene: 10. CDR1 SQVTM and CDR2 ANQGSEA come from the germline V gene. The CDR3 runs 15 residues. CDR3 region: CSVGTGLGATYEQYF. CDR3 DNA: TGCAGCGTTGGGACAGGGCTAGGGGCTACCTACGAGCAGTACTTC.

The chain couples TRBV6-4 to TRBJ2-1; maybe TRBD2 (5 bases). Germline V lookup: CDR1 MRHNA, CDR2 SNTAGT. This CDR3 is built from 15 residues. V lost 5 bases and J 0 bases, leaving 11 bases between the germline ends. The CDR3, as DNA: TGTGCCAGCAGTCCCGGGGTAGCCTCCTACAATGAGCAGTTCTTC. As protein: CASSPGVASYNEQFF.

This clone was counted a single time. J is TRBJ1-1 and V is TRBV19; 7 nucleotides match TRBD1. In germline, CDR1 is LNHDA, CDR2 SQIVND (reference sequence). J lost 4 bases, V lost 7 bases, and 9 bases had no gene match. CDR3 size: 14 residues. This chain's CDR3 is CASIYRSGGTEAFF. The CDR3 nucleotides are TGTGCCAGTATCTATAGGTCAGGGGGCACTGAAGCTTTCTTT.

V usage is TRBV7-2 and J usage is TRBJ1-4; possible D gene TRBD1, 5 bases. The germline gives CDR1 SGHTA, CDR2 FQGNSA. This CDR3 comprises 15 residues. Trimming shortened V by 2 bases and J by 5 bases, and 12 bases separated the two germline ends. CDR3 nucleotides: TGTGCCAGCAGCTTATTTGACAGCAAAAATGAAAAACTGTTTTTT. It yields the protein CASSLFDSKNEKLFF.

The chain combines TRBV5-1 with TRBJ1-2; TRBD1 agrees at 7 bases. There are 13 residues in the CDR3. J gave up 4 bases and V 6 bases, and 6 bases lay outside the gene matches. CDR1 is SGHRS, CDR2 YFSETQ, per germline. CDR3 bases: TGCGCCAGCACCGCTGAGGGGGCCTATGGCTACACCTTC. Translation gives CASTAEGAYGYTF.

V is TRBV10-3 and J is TRBJ2-5; 9 bases fit TRBD1. Trimming at V came to 11 bases and at J to 2 bases, leaving 12 bases not matched to a gene. In germline, CDR1 is ENHRY, CDR2 SYGVKD. This CDR3 region has 15 residues. CDR3 coding DNA: TGTGCCGCCGGAACCCACAGGGGGCAGCAAGAGACCCAGTACTTC. This encodes CAAGTHRGQQETQYF.

V and J are TRBV7-3 and TRBJ2-3; 7 nucleotides match TRBD1. Germline V gene data show CDR1 as SGHTA and CDR2 as FQGTGA. J gave up 4 bases and V 3 bases, and 1 base lay outside the gene matches. CDR3 length: 13 amino acids. CDR3 DNA: TGTGCCAGCAGCTTTACAGGGGCAGATACGCAGTATTTT. Translated: CASSFTGADTQYF.

The rearrangement uses TRBV4-2 and TRBJ2-2; perhaps TRBD2 as D (5 bases). Germline CDR1 is LGHNA and CDR2 is YNFKEQ. The CDR3 is made up of 16 amino acids. V gave up 1 base and J gave up 6 bases, with 15 bases separating them. The DNA for the CDR3 is TGTGCCAGCAGCCAAGCCCTAGCAAAGGCAGCCGGGGAGCTGTTTTTT. Its protein product is CASSQALAKAAGELFF.

V is TRBV11-2 and J is TRBJ2-5; 12 bases map to TRBD2. The CDR3 contains 17 residues. Germline V gene lookup returns CDR1 SGHAT and CDR2 FQNNGV. Losses at the gene ends were 3 bases for V and 5 bases for J; bases not matched to a gene: 10. CDR3 amino acids: CASSLGLAGPSGETQYF. The CDR3 region has the DNA TGTGCCAGCAGCTTGGGACTAGCGGGTCCCTCGGGGGAGACCCAGTACTTC.